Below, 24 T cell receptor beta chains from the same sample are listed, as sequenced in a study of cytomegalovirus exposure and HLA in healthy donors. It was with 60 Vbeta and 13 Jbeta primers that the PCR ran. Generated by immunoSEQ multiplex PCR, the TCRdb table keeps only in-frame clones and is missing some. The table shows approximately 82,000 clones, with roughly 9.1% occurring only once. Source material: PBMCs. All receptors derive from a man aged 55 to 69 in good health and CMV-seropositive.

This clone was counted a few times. CDR3 residues: CASSEGRDSGYTF. CDR3 DNA: TGTGCCAGCAGTGAAGGCAGGGACAGTGGCTACACCTTC. The rearrangement uses TRBV6-1 and TRBJ1-2; 7 bases match TRBD1. V was clipped by 1 base and J by 7 bases; unmatched bases: 3. This CDR3 comprises 13 residues. Per the germline V gene, CDR1 is MNHNS and CDR2 is SASEGT.

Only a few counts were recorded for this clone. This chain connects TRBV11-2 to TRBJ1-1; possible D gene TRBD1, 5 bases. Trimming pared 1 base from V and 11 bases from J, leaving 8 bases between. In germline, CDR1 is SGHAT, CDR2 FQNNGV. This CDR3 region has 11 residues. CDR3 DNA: TGTGCCAGCAGCTTAGGGGGCAGGGCTTTCTTT. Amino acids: CASSLGGRAFF.

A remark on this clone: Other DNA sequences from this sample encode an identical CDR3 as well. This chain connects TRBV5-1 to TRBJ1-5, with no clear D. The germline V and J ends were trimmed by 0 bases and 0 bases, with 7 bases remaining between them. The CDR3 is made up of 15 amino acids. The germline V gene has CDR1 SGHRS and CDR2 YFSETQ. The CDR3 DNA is TGCGCCAGCAGCTTGGGAGGGTATAGCAATCAGCCCCAGCATTTT. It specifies CASSLGGYSNQPQHF.

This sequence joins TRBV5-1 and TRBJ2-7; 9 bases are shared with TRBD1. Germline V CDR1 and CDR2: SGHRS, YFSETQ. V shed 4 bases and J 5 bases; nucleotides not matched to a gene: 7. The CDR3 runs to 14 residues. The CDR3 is CASSPPGQGNEQYF. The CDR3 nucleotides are TGCGCCAGCAGCCCGCCGGGACAGGGAAACGAGCAGTACTTC. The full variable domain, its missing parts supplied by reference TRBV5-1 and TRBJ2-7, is KAGVTQTPRYLIKTRGQQVTLSCSPISGHRSVSWYQQTPGQGLQFLFEYFSETQRNKGNFPGRFSGRQFSNSRSEMNVSTLELGDSALYLCASSPPGQGNEQYFGPGTRLTVT.

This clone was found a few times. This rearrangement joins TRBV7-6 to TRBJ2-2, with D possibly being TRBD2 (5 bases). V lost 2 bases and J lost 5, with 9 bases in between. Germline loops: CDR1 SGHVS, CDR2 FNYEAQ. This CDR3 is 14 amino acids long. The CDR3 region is CASSLIRETGELFF. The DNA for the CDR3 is TGTGCCAGCAGCTTAATACGGGAAACCGGGGAGCTGTTTTTT. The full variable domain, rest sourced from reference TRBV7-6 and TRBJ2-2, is GAGVSQSPRYKVTKRGQDVALRCDPISGHVSLYWYRQALGQGPEFLTYFNYEAQQDKSGLPNDRFSAERPEGSISTLTIQRTEQRDSAMYRCASSLIRETGELFFGEGSRLTVL.

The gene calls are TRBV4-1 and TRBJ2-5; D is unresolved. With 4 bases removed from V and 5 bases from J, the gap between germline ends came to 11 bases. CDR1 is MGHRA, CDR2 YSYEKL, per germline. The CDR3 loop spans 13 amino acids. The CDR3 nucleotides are TGCGCCAGCAGCCTCTATATCCGGGAGACCCAGTACTTC. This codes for CASSLYIRETQYF.

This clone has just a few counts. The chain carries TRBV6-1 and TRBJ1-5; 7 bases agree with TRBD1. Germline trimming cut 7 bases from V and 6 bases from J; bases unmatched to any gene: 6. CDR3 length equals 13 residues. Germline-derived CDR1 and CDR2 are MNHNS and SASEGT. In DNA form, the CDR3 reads TGTGCCAGCACTATGACAGGGACTCAGCCCCAGCATTTT. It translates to CASTMTGTQPQHF.

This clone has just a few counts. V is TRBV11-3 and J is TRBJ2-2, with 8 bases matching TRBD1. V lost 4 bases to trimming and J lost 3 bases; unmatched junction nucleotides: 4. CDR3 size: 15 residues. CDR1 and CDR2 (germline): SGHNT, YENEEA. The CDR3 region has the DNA TGTGCCAGCAGCTCGGGACAGGTCGACACCGGGGAGCTGTTTTTT. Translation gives CASSSGQVDTGELFF.

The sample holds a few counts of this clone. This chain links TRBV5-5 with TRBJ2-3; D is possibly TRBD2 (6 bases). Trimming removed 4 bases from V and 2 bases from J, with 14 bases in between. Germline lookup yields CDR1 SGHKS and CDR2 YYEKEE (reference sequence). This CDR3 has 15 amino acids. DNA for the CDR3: TGTGCCAGCAGCGCCGGGACTTCCCCCACAGATACGCAGTATTTT. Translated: CASSAGTSPTDTQYF.

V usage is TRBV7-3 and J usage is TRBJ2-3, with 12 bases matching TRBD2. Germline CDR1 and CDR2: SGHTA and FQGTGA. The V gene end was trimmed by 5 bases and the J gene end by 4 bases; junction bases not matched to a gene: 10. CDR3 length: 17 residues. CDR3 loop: CASSPHGLAGGADTQYF. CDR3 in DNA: TGTGCCAGCAGCCCCCATGGGCTAGCGGGAGGGGCAGATACGCAGTATTTT.

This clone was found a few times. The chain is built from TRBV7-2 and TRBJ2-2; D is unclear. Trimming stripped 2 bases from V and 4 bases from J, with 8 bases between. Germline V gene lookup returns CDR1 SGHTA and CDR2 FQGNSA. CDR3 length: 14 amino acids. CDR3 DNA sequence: TGTGCCAGCAGCTTATCTTCGGGCACCGGGGAGCTGTTTTTT. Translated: CASSLSSGTGELFF.

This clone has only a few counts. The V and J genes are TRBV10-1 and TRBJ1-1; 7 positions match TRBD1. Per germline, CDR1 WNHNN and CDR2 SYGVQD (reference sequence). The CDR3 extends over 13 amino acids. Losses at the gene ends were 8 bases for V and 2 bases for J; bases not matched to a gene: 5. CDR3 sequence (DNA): TGCGCCAGCCGGACAGGCTTTAACACTGAAGCTTTCTTT. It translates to CASRTGFNTEAFF.

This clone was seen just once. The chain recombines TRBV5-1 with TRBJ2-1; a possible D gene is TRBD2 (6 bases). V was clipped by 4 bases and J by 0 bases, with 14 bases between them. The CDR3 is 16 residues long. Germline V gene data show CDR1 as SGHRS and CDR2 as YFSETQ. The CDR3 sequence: CASSGTGSPSYNEQFF. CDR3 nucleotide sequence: TGCGCCAGCAGCGGTACCGGGAGCCCCTCCTACAATGAGCAGTTCTTC.

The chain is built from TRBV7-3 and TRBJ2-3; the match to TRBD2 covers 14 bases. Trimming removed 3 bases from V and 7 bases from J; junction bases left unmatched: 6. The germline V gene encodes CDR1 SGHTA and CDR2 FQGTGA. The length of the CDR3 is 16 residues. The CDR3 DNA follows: TGTGCCAGCAGCTTGGGGACTAGCGGGAGTATGAATACGCAGTATTTT. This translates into CASSLGTSGSMNTQYF. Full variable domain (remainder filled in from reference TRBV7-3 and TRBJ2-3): GAGVSQTPSNKVTEKGKYVELRCDPISGHTALYWYRQSLGQGPEFLIYFQGTGAADDSGLPNDRFFAVRPEGSVSTLKIQRTERGDSAVYLCASSLGTSGSMNTQYFGPGTRLTVL.

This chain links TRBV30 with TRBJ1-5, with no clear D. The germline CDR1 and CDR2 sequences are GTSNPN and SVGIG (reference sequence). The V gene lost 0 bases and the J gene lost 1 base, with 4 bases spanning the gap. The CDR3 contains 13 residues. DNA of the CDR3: TGTGCCTGGAGTGTAACAAGCAATCAGCCCCAGCATTTT. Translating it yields CAWSVTSNQPQHF.

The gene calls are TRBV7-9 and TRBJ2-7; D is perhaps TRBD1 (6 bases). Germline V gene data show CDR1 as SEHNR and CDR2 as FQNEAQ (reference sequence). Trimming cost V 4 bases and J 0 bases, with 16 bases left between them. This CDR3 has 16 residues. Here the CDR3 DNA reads TGTGCCAGCAGCTCCTCGACAGGCTTGAGCTCCTACGAGCAGTACGTC. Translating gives CASSSSTGLSSYEQYV.

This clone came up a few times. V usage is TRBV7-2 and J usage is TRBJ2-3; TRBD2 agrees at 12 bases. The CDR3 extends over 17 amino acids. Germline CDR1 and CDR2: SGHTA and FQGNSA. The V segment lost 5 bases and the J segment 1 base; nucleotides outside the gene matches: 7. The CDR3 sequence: CASSRSLAGGGTDTQYF. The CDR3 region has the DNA TGTGCCAGCAGCCGGTCACTAGCGGGGGGTGGCACAGATACGCAGTATTTT.

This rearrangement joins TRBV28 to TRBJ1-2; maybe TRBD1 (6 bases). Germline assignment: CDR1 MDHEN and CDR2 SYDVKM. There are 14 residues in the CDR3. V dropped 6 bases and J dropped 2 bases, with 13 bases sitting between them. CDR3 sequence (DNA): TGTGCCAGCAGACACTCGCAGGGGAACTATGGCTACACCTTC. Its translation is CASRHSQGNYGYTF.

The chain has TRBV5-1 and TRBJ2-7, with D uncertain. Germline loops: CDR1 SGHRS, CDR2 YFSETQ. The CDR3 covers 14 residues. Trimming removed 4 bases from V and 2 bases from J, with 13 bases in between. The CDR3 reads CASSPRGRPYEQYF. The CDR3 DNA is TGCGCCAGCAGCCCGCGCGGTAGACCCTACGAGCAGTACTTC.

The DNA for the CDR3 is TGTGCCAGCAGCTCCCCAGCGAGCGGGAGGGGCGAGCAGTACTTC. It translates to CASSSPASGRGEQYF. This sequence joins TRBV7-2 and TRBJ2-7, with 10 bases lining up with TRBD2. The CDR3 is 15 amino acids. V shed 4 bases, J shed 6 bases, and the junction held 9 bases outside the gene matches. The V gene's germline CDR1 is SGHTA and CDR2 FQGNSA.

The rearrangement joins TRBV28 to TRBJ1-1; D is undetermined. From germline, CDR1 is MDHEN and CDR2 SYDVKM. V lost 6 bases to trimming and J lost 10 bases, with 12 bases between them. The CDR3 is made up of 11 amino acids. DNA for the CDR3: TGTGCCAGCAGGGAAGGTACGGGAGCTTTCTTT. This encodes CASREGTGAFF.

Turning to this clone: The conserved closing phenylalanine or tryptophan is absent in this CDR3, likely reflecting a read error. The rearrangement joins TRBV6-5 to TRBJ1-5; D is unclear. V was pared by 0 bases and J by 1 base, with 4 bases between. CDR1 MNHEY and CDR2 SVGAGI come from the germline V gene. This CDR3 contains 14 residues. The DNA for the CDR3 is TGTGCCAGCAGTTACTCGGGCAGCAATCAGCCCCAGCATATT. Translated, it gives CASSYSGSNQPQHI.

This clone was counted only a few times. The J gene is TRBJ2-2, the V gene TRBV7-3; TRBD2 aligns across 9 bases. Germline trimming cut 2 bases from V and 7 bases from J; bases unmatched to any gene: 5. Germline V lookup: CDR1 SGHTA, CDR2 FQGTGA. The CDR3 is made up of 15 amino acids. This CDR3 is CASSLRGLALGELFF. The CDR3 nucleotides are TGTGCCAGCAGCTTACGGGGACTAGCTCTCGGGGAGCTGTTTTTT.

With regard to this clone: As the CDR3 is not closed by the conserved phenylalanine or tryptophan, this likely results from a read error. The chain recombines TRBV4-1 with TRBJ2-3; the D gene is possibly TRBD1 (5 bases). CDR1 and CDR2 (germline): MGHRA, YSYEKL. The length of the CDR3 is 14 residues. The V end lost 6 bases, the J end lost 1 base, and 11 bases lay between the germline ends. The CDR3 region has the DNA TGCGCCAGCAGACACGGCAGGGGCACAGATACGCAGTATGTT. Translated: CASRHGRGTDTQYV.